This TCR beta chain stems from a study of HIV-infected patients and healthy controls. Study observations and caveats: Eight alpha and eight beta V genes differed significantly in mean usage between HIV-infected patients and controls. The seeming recovery of the Gini index after therapy in HIV-infected patients vanished in size-matched data.

The CDR3 is 14 residues long. Per the germline V gene, CDR1 is SGHNT and CDR2 is YENEEA. V was cut by 1 base and J by 2 bases, with 7 bases left in between. Alpha and beta constant-region primers primed reverse transcription of about 500 ng RNA. Alpha and beta chain libraries were made separately by chain-specific third strand synthesis with multiplexing indices. Priming off the SP2 site generated the second strand. Each CDR3 protein is one row after TCRdb ran MiXCR on the 5' RACE reads. Of about 3,800 distinct CDR3 sequences in the sample, around 9.1% were seen once. This clonotype was recorded many times. What it recognizes is unknown. Follow-up blood was drawn about 14 weeks, roughly three months, after antiretroviral therapy began. The repertoire came from unfractionated whole blood and reflected all unsorted peripheral T cells.

The TCR sequence derives from an adult with HIV infection. The material sequenced was blood, taken during antiretroviral therapy. The rearrangement joins TRBV11-3 to TRBJ2-3; D is unclear. CDR3 residues: CASSLAGITDTQYF. CDR3 DNA: TGTGCCAGCAGCTTAGCGGGCATCACAGATACGCAGTATTTT.